One sample yielded the 27 T cell receptor beta chains listed below, sequenced in a study of CD8+CD57+ T cells in acquired aplastic anemia. The template for TCR beta VDJ and CDR3 sequence profiling was genomic DNA. TCRdb re-called the reads through MiXCR, storing one row per CDR3 protein. Among 250,000 to 350,000 distinct CDR3 sequences listed, around 60% were seen once. The sequenced sample was sorted CD4+, CD8+, or CD8+CD57+ T cells (not recorded which) from PBMCs. These receptors were obtained from a human donor with severe aplastic anemia or a healthy control (not recorded which).

The chain employs TRBV25-1 and TRBJ1-2, with 7 positions matching TRBD1. This CDR3 comprises 14 residues. Germline CDR1 is MGHDK and CDR2 is SYGVNS. The trim removed 5 bases at V and 2 bases at J, leaving 5 bases unmatched. The CDR3 nucleotides read TGTGCCAGCAGTTACCGACAGGGAAACTATGGCTACACCTTC. It codes for CASSYRQGNYGYTF.

The V call is TRBV2, the J call TRBJ2-5, with 11 bases aligning to TRBD2. The V segment lost 8 bases and the J segment 2 bases; nucleotides outside the gene matches: 10. Germline values: CDR1 SNHLY, CDR2 FYNNEI. The CDR3 loop spans 16 amino acids. Written as DNA, the CDR3 is TGTGCCAGCTGGGCTAGCGGGAGGCCGGGGCAAGAGACCCAGTACTTC. It encodes CASWASGRPGQETQYF.

The chain combines TRBV7-9 with TRBJ2-2; the D is unclear. Germline CDR1 SEHNR, CDR2 FQNEAQ (reference sequence). This CDR3 region has 13 residues. V lost 5 bases and J 9 bases, leaving 13 bases between the germline ends. The DNA for the CDR3 is TGTGCCAGCAGCCCCACGGACCTCAGGGAGCTGTTTTTT. Encoded protein: CASSPTDLRELFF.

This clonotype was counted once. V gene TRBV19 combines with J gene TRBJ1-5; D is possibly TRBD1 (5 bases). This CDR3 has 14 amino acids. CDR1 LNHDA and CDR2 SQIVND come from the germline V gene (reference sequence). The germline V and J ends were trimmed by 5 bases and 0 bases, with 8 bases remaining between them. The CDR3 is CASSLQDSNQPQHF. The CDR3, as DNA: TGTGCCAGTAGTTTACAGGATAGCAATCAGCCCCAGCATTTT.

This clonotype was detected many times. This rearrangement joins TRBV10-3 to TRBJ2-7; D might be TRBD2 (5 bases). Deletions cut 0 bases from V and 6 bases from J, with 15 bases between. Looked up from germline, CDR1 is ENHRY and CDR2 is SYGVKD. CDR3 length: 15 amino acids. The CDR3 spells CAISESTLRVGEQYF. The CDR3 nucleotides read TGTGCCATCAGTGAGTCGACGTTGCGGGTCGGCGAGCAGTACTTC.

The chain's CDR3 is CASSQDDTSLYNEQFF. The CDR3 DNA reads as TGTGCCAGCAGCCAAGACGATACTAGTCTTTACAATGAGCAGTTCTTC. J is TRBJ2-1 and V is TRBV7-3; possibly TRBD2 for D (5 bases). V was shortened by 5 bases and J by 4 bases, with 18 bases between the two germline ends. CDR1 is SGHTA, CDR2 FQGTGA, per germline. The CDR3 sequence is 16 residues long. Looking up the rest from reference TRBV7-3 and TRBJ2-1 gives the full variable domain: GAGVSQTPSNKVTEKGKYVELRCDPISGHTALYWYRQSLGQGPEFLIYFQGTGAADDSGLPNDRFFAVRPEGSVSTLKIQRTERGDSAVYLCASSQDDTSLYNEQFFGPGTRLTVL.

This clonotype was observed once. The genes are TRBV7-8 and TRBJ2-3, with 10 bases lining up with TRBD1. CDR1 is SGHVS, CDR2 FQNEAQ, per germline. V trimming: 3 bases; J trimming: 2 bases; junction bases outside the gene matches: 2. The CDR3 runs to 15 residues. CDR3 protein: CASSLGTGATDTQYF. The CDR3, as DNA: TGTGCCAGCAGCTTGGGGACAGGGGCCACAGATACGCAGTATTTT.

On this clonotype: Likely a read error: the CDR3 ends without its conserved phenylalanine or tryptophan. V is TRBV7-3 and J is TRBJ2-3, with unresolved D. Trimming left V 1 base short and J 1 base short, with 9 bases between. CDR3 length: 15 amino acids. Germline V gene sequence: CDR1 SGHTA, CDR2 FQGTGA. The DNA of the CDR3 is TGTGCCAGCAGCTTAAAGGCAGGACGCACAGATACGCAGTATTCT. As protein: CASSLKAGRTDTQYS.

Regarding this clonotype: The junction shows a germline mismatch at one end, possibly a read error. The rearrangement joins TRBV10-3 to TRBJ1-6, with D unclear. CDR3 length: 16 residues. From germline, CDR1 is ENHRY and CDR2 SYGVKD. The CDR3 loop reads CASSYYTTRPGSPLHF. CDR3 bases: TGTGCCAGCAGTTACTACACGACCCGACCGGGTTCACCCCTCCACTTT.

As for this clonotype: A much larger clone sits a single nucleotide away, making a read error possible. V usage is TRBV19 and J usage is TRBJ2-1; D is perhaps TRBD2 (5 bases). The CDR3 loop spans 16 amino acids. Trimming cost V 3 bases and J 7 bases, with 19 bases left between them. The germline V gene has CDR1 LNHDA and CDR2 SQIVND (reference sequence). Here the CDR3 DNA reads TGTGCCAGTAGTATGTATCCCAGGACTTTAAAGAATGAGCAGTTCTTC. This translates into CASSMYPRTLKNEQFF.

This clonotype was observed many times. V gene TRBV9 combines with J gene TRBJ1-1; tentatively, D is TRBD1 (5 bases). The germline V and J ends were trimmed by 3 bases and 8 bases, with 17 bases remaining between them. The CDR3 totals 14 residues. The germline gives CDR1 SGDLS, CDR2 YYNGEE. The CDR3 reads CASSALEGPFEAFF. Here the CDR3 DNA reads TGTGCCAGCAGCGCCCTGGAGGGACCCTTCGAAGCTTTCTTT.

In this sample, this clonotype turned up many times. The chain links TRBV7-8 to TRBJ1-3, with D tentatively TRBD1 (5 bases). The CDR3 is 14 amino acids. Germline CDR1 is SGHVS and CDR2 is FQNEAQ. Trimming shortened V by 1 base and J by 7 bases, and 11 bases separated the two germline ends. The CDR3 region is CASSLGQGPNTIYF. The CDR3 DNA follows: TGTGCCAGCAGCTTAGGTCAGGGACCGAACACCATATATTTT. The full variable domain, rest sourced from reference TRBV7-8 and TRBJ1-3, is GAGVSQSPRYKVAKRGQDVALRCDPISGHVSLFWYQQALGQGPEFLTYFQNEAQLDKSGLPSDRFFAERPEGSVSTLKIQRTQQEDSAVYLCASSLGQGPNTIYFGEGSWLTVV.

The chain combines TRBV20-1 with TRBJ1-3, with D possibly matching TRBD1 (5 bases). The CDR3 consists of 15 residues. V lost 0 bases and J 0 bases, leaving 9 bases between the germline ends. CDR1 and CDR2 (germline): DFQATT, SNEGSKA (reference sequence). The CDR3 nucleotides read TGCAGTGCTAGAGACAGGGATACCTCTGGAAACACCATATATTTT. As protein: CSARDRDTSGNTIYF.

The V call is TRBV7-6, the J call TRBJ1-6; 7 bases map to TRBD1. Germline-derived CDR1 and CDR2 are SGHVS and FNYEAQ. V lost 4 bases and J lost 11; bases outside the gene matches: 11. The CDR3 runs to 15 residues. CDR3 DNA: TGTGCCAGCAGCTGGGGACAGTCGGGCGGAGCACCCCTCCACTTT. It specifies CASSWGQSGGAPLHF.

Turning to this clonotype: Since a much larger clone is just one base distant, this may be a read error. The chain recombines TRBV5-5 with TRBJ2-3, with unresolved D. CDR3 length: 15 residues. From germline, CDR1 is SGHKS and CDR2 YYEKEE (reference sequence). Trimming took 10 bases from V and 1 from J, leaving 19 bases between them. The CDR3 spells CAGNIAASGTDTQYF. CDR3 coding DNA: TGTGCCGGCAATATTGCGGCTTCCGGCACAGATACGCAGTATTTT.

This clonotype was recorded many times. The chain couples TRBV19 to TRBJ1-2; no definite D call. The germline V and J ends were trimmed by 6 bases and 2 bases, with 13 bases remaining between them. Germline assignment: CDR1 LNHDA and CDR2 SQIVND (reference sequence). This CDR3 region has 14 residues. The CDR3 sequence is CASSSREQNYGYTF. The CDR3 nucleotides read TGTGCCAGTAGCTCCCGGGAACAAAACTATGGCTACACCTTC. Supplemented by reference TRBV19 and TRBJ1-2, the full variable domain reads DGGITQSPKYLFRKEGQNVTLSCEQNLNHDAMYWYRQDPGQGLRLIYYSQIVNDFQKGDIAEGYSVSREKKESFPLTVTSAQKNPTAFYLCASSSREQNYGYTFGSGTRLTVV.

The chain has TRBV25-1 and TRBJ1-1; 7 bases line up with TRBD1. Losses at the gene ends were 4 bases for V and 4 bases for J; bases not matched to a gene: 6. This CDR3 comprises 14 residues. CDR1 and CDR2 (germline): MGHDK, SYGVNS. Here the CDR3 reads CASSGQGKGTEAFF. CDR3 sequence (DNA): TGTGCCAGCAGTGGACAGGGCAAGGGCACTGAAGCTTTCTTT.

On this clonotype itself: An end of the junction differs from the germline gene, which may be a read error. The CDR3 region is CASSLTGAPLGYTF. In nucleotides, the CDR3 is TGTGCCAGCAGCCTGACAGGGGCCCCCCTTGGCTACACCTTC. The gene calls are TRBV10-2 and TRBJ1-2; 8 bases line up with TRBD1. The CDR3 length is 14 residues. The germline gives CDR1 WSHSY, CDR2 SAAADI.

Ten or more counts support this clonotype. This chain links TRBV6-2 or TRBV6-3 with TRBJ1-5; 9 bases map to TRBD1. This CDR3 spans 16 amino acids. The junction had 7 bases not matched to a gene; V was cut back by 5 bases and J by 2 bases. Germline CDR1 and CDR2: MNHEY and SVGEGT. DNA of the CDR3: TGTGCCAGCAGTGTCACAGGGGGCATGGGCAATCAGCCCCAGCATTTT. Amino acids: CASSVTGGMGNQPQHF.

The rearrangement links TRBV6-5 to TRBJ2-7; the match to TRBD1 covers 7 bases. CDR1 MNHEY and CDR2 SVGAGI come from the germline V gene. There are 15 residues in the CDR3. V lost 6 bases to trimming and J lost 7 bases; unmatched junction nucleotides: 15. CDR3 sequence: CASSLTGKRLGEQYF. The CDR3 region has the DNA TGTGCCAGCAGCCTGACAGGGAAACGGCTTGGTGAGCAGTACTTC.

The rearrangement joins TRBV20-1 to TRBJ2-7; D may match TRBD1 or TRBD2 (5 bases each). The CDR3 is 14 amino acids. The V and J ends lost 3 bases and 4 bases respectively, with 16 bases between them. Germline assignment: CDR1 DFQATT and CDR2 SNEGSKA (reference sequence). The CDR3 loop reads CSARDFEGSYEQYF. The CDR3 DNA reads TGCAGTGCTAGGGACTTCGAGGGGAGTTACGAGCAGTACTTC.

The V and J genes are TRBV20-1 and TRBJ1-6; D is undetermined. Germline loops: CDR1 DFQATT, CDR2 SNEGSKA (reference sequence). The CDR3 totals 12 residues. V was shortened by 1 base and J by 9 bases, with 7 bases between the two germline ends. The CDR3 coding sequence is TGCAGTGCTAGAGGGGGAGGTTCACCCCTCCACTTT. Amino acids: CSARGGGSPLHF.

In this sample, this clonotype turned up many times. The V call is TRBV2, the J call TRBJ1-1, with D tentatively TRBD1 (5 bases). The germline V gene encodes CDR1 SNHLY and CDR2 FYNNEI. Trimming shortened V by 7 bases and J by 7 bases, and 13 bases separated the two germline ends. The CDR3 totals 12 residues. CDR3 nucleotides: TGTGCCAGCACCATGGGACTCATTGAAGCTTTCTTT. Translating gives CASTMGLIEAFF. The entire variable domain, with the rest obtained from reference TRBV2 and TRBJ1-1, is as follows: EPEVTQTPSHQVTQMGQEVILRCVPISNHLYFYWYRQILGQKVEFLVSFYNNEISEKSEIFDDQFSVERPDGSNFTLKIRSTKLEDSAMYFCASTMGLIEAFFGQGTRLTVV.

This clonotype was seen a few times. The CDR3 nucleotides are TGTGCTAGTGGTTTACTGACACCGACCTACGAGCAGTACTTC. Protein sequence: CASGLLTPTYEQYF. The chain has TRBV12-5 and TRBJ2-7; D ambiguous. Germline CDR1 is LGHNT and CDR2 is FRNRAP. Trimming took 3 bases from V and 2 from J, leaving 11 bases between them. The CDR3 sequence is 14 residues long.

The chain combines TRBV5-1 with TRBJ1-2; D gene ambiguous. The CDR3 extends over 14 amino acids. Per the germline V gene, CDR1 is SGHRS and CDR2 is YFSETQ. V was cut by 4 bases and J by 3 bases, with 13 bases left in between. The CDR3 reads CASSQHLGDYGYTF. CDR3 DNA sequence: TGCGCCAGCAGCCAACACTTGGGTGACTATGGCTACACCTTC.

V usage is TRBV10-2 and J usage is TRBJ1-3; 9 nucleotides line up with TRBD1. V was clipped by 6 bases and J by 3 bases; unmatched bases: 9. The germline gives CDR1 WSHSY, CDR2 SAAADI. The CDR3 length is 16 residues. The CDR3 here is CASRTWTGVGGNTIYF. In DNA form, the CDR3 reads TGCGCCAGCAGGACTTGGACAGGGGTAGGTGGAAACACCATATATTTT.

This clonotype was found many times. The chain employs TRBV5-1 and TRBJ2-1; TRBD1 or TRBD2 may be the D gene (5 bases each). CDR3 length: 12 residues. Deletions cut 4 bases from V and 10 bases from J, with 12 bases between. The germline V gene has CDR1 SGHRS and CDR2 YFSETQ. Here the CDR3 reads CASSTGPLEQFF. The CDR3 nucleotides read TGCGCCAGCAGCACGGGACCTCTCGAGCAGTTCTTC. The whole variable domain, filled in from reference TRBV5-1 and TRBJ2-1, reads KAGVTQTPRYLIKTRGQQVTLSCSPISGHRSVSWYQQTPGQGLQFLFEYFSETQRNKGNFPGRFSGRQFSNSRSEMNVSTLELGDSALYLCASSTGPLEQFFGPGTRLTVL.